One T cell receptor beta chain is described in this entry. The sample belongs to a study of shared clonotypes between healthy human individuals. On the study more broadly: The people who gave samples were a couple of women and three men aged 18 to 49.

Donors included only healthy HIV-negative adults lacking recent acute infections or vaccinations. Method: immunoSEQ multiplex PCR; TCRdb's copy keeps in-frame clones and lacks some. The top ten hold 10% to 15% of the sample, which has 490,000 or so clones, 76% seen once. This CDR3 is 21 amino acids long. V trimming: 6 bases; J trimming: 0 bases; junction bases outside the gene matches: 21. Germline-derived CDR1 and CDR2 are GTSNPN and SVGIG (reference sequence). Sequencing was done on a sample of PBMCs. This sequence was found in a woman aged 40 to 50 in good health. Some clones in this sample may be carry-over from other donors' samples. The chain joins TRBV30 to TRBJ1-6; TRBD1 aligns across 9 bases. The DNA for the CDR3 is TGTGCCTGCCCTGCCGGGACAGGGAGGGTAAAACCAAGCTCCTATAATTCACCCCTCCACTTT. Protein product: CACPAGTGRVKPSSYNSPLHF.